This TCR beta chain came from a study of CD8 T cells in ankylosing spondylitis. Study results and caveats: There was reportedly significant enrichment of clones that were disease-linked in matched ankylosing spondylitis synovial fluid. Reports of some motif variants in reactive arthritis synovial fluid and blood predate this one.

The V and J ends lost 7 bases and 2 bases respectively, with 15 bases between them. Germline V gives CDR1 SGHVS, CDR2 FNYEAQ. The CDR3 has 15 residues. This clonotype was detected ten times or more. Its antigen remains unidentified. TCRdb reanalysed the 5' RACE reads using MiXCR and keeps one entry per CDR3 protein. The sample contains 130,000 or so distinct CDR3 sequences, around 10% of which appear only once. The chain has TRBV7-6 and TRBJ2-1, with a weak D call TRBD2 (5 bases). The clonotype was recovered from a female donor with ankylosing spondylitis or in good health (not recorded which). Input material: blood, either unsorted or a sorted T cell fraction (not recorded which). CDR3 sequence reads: CASTLSGLTYNEQFF. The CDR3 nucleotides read TGTGCCAGCACCTTGAGCGGACTTACCTACAATGAGCAGTTCTTC.